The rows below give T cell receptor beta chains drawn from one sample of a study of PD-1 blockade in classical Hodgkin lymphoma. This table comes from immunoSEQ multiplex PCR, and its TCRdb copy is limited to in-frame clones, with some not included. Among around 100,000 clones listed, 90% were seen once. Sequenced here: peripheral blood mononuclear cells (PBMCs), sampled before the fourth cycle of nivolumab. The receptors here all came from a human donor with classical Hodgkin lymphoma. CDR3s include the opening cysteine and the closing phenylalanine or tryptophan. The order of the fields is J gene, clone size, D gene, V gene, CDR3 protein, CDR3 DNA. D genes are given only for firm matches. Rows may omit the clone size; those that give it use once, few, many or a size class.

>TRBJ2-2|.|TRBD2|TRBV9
CASSARGVNTGELFF
TGTGCCAGCAGCGCGCGGGGGGTGAACACCGGGGAGCTGTTTTTT
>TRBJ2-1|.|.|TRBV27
CASRFTGQSIEDEQFF
TGTGCCAGCAGATTCACCGGACAGTCCATAGAGGATGAGCAGTTCTTC
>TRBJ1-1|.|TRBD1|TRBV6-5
CASRKGQVGEAFF
TGTGCCAGCAGGAAAGGACAGGTAGGGGAAGCTTTCTTT
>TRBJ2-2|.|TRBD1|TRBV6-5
CASSNRQGLAGELFF
TGTGCCAGCAGCAACCGACAGGGATTGGCCGGGGAGCTGTTTTTT
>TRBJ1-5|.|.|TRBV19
CASTIWGNQPQHF
TGTGCCAGTACTATCTGGGGTAATCAGCCCCAGCATTTT
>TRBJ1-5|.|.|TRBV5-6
CASSPLGGHQPQHF
TGTGCCAGCAGCCCCCTCGGAGGTCATCAGCCCCAGCATTTT
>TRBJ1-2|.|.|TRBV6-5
CASSKTDTYGYTF
TGTGCCAGCAGTAAGACAGATACCTATGGCTACACCTTC
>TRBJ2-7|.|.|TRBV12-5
CASGWSRDGAYEQYF
TGTGCTAGTGGTTGGAGCCGGGACGGGGCCTACGAGCAGTACTTC
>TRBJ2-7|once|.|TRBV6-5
CASRAHYEQYF
TGTGCCAGCAGAGCCCACTACGAGCAGTACTTC
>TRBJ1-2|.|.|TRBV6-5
CASSYGGHGYTF
TGTGCCAGCAGTTACGGGGGCCATGGCTACACCTTC
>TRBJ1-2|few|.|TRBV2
CASNSYGYTF
TGTGCCAGCAATAGCTATGGCTACACCTTC
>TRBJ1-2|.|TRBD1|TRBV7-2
CASSLERRSRQGGGYTF
TGTGCCAGCAGCTTGGAACGGCGTTCTAGACAGGGCGGAGGCTACACCTTC
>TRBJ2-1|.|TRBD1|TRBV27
CASSLSSQGGNEQFF
TGTGCCAGCAGTTTAAGCTCACAGGGGGGAAATGAGCAGTTCTTC
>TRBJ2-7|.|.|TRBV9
CASSVELMPYEQYF
TGTGCCAGCAGCGTAGAGCTGATGCCCTACGAGCAGTACTTC
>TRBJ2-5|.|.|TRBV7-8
CASAPAGKYQETQYF
TGTGCCAGCGCCCCGGCCGGCAAATACCAAGAGACCCAGTACTTC
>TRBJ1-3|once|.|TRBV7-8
CASSQGGRLGNTIYF
TGTGCCAGCAGCCAAGGGGGGCGCCTCGGAAACACCATATATTTT
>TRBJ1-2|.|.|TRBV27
CASTLGAGYGYTF
TGTGCCAGCACCCTGGGGGCGGGCTATGGCTACACCTTC
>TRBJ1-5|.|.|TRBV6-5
CASSYYEHQPQHF
TGTGCCAGCAGTTACTACGAGCATCAGCCCCAGCATTTT
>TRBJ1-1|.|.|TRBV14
CASSQGLRMGNTEAFF
TGTGCCAGCAGCCAAGGTCTGAGGATGGGAAACACTGAAGCTTTCTTT
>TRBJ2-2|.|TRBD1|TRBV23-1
CASSRPGTGVTGELFF
TGCGCCAGCAGCCGTCCCGGGACAGGGGTGACCGGGGAGCTGTTTTTT
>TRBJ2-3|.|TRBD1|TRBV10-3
CAISEQGAEDTQYF
TGTGCCATCAGTGAACAGGGGGCTGAAGATACGCAGTATTTT
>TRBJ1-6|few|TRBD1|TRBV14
CASSQLKQGTYNSPLHF
TGTGCCAGCAGCCAACTTAAACAGGGGACCTATAATTCACCCCTCCACTTT
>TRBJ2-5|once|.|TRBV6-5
CASSYAMRPQETQYF
TGTGCCAGCAGTTACGCCATGAGGCCGCAGGAGACCCAGTACTTC
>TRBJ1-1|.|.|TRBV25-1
CASSEYGIGDKNTEAFF
TGTGCCAGCAGTGAATATGGAATCGGGGACAAGAACACTGAAGCTTTCTTT
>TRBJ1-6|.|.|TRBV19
CASSMTPGAGNSPLHF
TGTGCCAGTAGTATGACCCCAGGGGCCGGGAATTCACCCCTCCACTTT
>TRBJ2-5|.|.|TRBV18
CASSSQETQYF
TGTGCCAGCTCATCGCAAGAGACCCAGTACTTC
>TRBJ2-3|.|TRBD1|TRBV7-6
CASSLGQGADTQYF
TGTGCCAGCAGCTTAGGACAGGGGGCAGATACGCAGTATTTT
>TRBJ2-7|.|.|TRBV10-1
CASSESRIYEQYF
TGCGCCAGCAGTGAGTCCCGGATTTACGAGCAGTACTTC
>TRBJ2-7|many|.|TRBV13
CASSLGPGEEQYF
TGTGCCAGCAGCTTAGGGCCAGGGGAGGAGCAGTACTTC